Here is one TCR beta chain with its context. The method was immunoSEQ multiplex PCR; TCRdb's version includes in-frame clones alone and lacks a portion of them. Of roughly 71,000 clones listed, roughly 89% are singletons. This sample is drawn from a study of technical replicates of blood from a few donors. The CDR3 length is 16 residues. J was trimmed by 2 bases and V by 9 bases; bases with no gene match: 11. The germline V gene has CDR1 SNHLY and CDR2 FYNNEI. The rearrangement links TRBV2 to TRBJ2-2; 8 bases line up with TRBD1. This TCR was sampled from a human donor in good health. Sequenced sample: T cells isolated from PBMCs. The CDR3 sequence is CASIGTGRSNTGELFF. The CDR3 region has the DNA TGTGCCAGTATAGGGACAGGTCGTAGCAACACCGGGGAGCTGTTTTTT.